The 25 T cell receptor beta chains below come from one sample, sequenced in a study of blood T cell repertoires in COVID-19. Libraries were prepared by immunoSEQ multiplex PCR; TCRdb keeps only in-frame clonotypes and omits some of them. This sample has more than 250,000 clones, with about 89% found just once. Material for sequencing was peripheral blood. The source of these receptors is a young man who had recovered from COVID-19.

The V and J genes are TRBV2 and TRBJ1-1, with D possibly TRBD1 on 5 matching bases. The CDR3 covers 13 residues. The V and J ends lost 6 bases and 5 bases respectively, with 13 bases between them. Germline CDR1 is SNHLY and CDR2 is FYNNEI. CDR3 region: CASRGQGGTEAFF. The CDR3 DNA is TGTGCCAGCAGAGGGCAGGGAGGAACTGAAGCTTTCTTT.

The CDR3 bases are TGTGCCAGCAACCCAACCGGGACACACAACTACGAGCAGTACTTC. Its protein product is CASNPTGTHNYEQYF. The chain carries TRBV6-5 and TRBJ2-7, with D perhaps TRBD1 (6 bases). Germline loops: CDR1 MNHEY, CDR2 SVGAGI. V was trimmed by 7 bases and J by 3 bases, leaving 19 bases between them. This CDR3 has 15 amino acids.

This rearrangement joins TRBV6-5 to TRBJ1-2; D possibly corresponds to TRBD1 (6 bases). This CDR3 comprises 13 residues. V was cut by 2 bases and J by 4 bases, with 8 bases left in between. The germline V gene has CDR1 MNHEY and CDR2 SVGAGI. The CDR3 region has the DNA TGTGCCAGCAGTTACGACAGGCTCTATGGCTACACCTTC. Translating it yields CASSYDRLYGYTF.

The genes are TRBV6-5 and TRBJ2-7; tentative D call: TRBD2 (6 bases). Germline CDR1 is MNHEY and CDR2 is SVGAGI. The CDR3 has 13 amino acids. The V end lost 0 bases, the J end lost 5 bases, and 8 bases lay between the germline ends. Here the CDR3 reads CASSYSWGDEQYF. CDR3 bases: TGTGCCAGCAGTTACTCCTGGGGGGACGAGCAGTACTTC.

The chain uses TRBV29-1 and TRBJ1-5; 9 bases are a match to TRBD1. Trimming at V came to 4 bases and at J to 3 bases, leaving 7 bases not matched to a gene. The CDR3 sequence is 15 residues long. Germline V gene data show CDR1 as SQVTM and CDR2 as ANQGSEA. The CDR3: CSVGSGTGLNQPQHF. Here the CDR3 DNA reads TGCAGCGTTGGGTCCGGGACAGGGCTCAATCAGCCCCAGCATTTT.

The DNA for the CDR3 is TGTGCCAGCAGCTTATCCCTCTACGAGCAGTACTTC. Its translation: CASSLSLYEQYF. This chain uses TRBV7-9 with TRBJ2-7; D is uncertain. Germline CDR1 is SEHNR and CDR2 is FQNEAQ (reference sequence). Trimming cost V 2 bases and J 3 bases, with 5 bases left between them. The CDR3 runs to 12 residues.

The CDR3, as DNA: TGTGCCAGCAGCTCCGGACAGGGAGGGTACAATGAGCAGTTCTTC. Protein: CASSSGQGGYNEQFF. This chain links TRBV5-8 with TRBJ2-1; TRBD1 is a possible D gene (8 bases). CDR1 is SGHTS, CDR2 YDEGEE, per germline. The V end lost 3 bases, the J end lost 4 bases, and 14 bases lay between the germline ends. The CDR3 runs to 15 residues.

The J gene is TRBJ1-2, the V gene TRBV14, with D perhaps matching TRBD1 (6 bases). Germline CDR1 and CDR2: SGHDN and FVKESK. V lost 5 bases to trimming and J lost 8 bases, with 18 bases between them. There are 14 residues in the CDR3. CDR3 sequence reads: CASSGQGSTFGYTF. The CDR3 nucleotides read TGTGCCAGCAGCGGGCAGGGGTCTACGTTCGGCTACACCTTC.

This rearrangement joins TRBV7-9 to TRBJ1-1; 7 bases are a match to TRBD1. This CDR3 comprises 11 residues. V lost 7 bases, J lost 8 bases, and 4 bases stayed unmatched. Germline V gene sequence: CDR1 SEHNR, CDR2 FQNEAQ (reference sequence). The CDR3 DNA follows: TGTGCCAGCACCCCAGGGGGGGAAGCTTTCTTT. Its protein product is CASTPGGEAFF. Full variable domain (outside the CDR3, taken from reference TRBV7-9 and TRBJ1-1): DTGVSQNPRHKITKRGQNVTFRCDPISEHNRLYWYRQTLGQGPEFLTYFQNEAQLEKSRLLSDRFSAERPKGSFSTLEIQRTEQGDSAMYLCASTPGGEAFFGQGTRLTVV.

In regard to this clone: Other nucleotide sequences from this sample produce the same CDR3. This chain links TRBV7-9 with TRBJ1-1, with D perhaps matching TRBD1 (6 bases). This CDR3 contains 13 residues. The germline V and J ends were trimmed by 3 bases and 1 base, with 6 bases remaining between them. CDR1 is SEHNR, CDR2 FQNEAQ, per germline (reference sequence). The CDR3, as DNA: TGTGCCAGCAGCTTGGGGGCGAACACTGAAGCTTTCTTT. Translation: CASSLGANTEAFF.

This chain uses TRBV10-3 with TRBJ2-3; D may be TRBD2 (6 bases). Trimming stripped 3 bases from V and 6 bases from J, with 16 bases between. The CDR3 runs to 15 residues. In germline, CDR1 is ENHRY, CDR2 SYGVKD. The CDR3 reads CAISEILGGPDTQYF. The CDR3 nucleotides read TGTGCCATCAGTGAAATCTTGGGGGGACCCGATACGCAGTATTTT.

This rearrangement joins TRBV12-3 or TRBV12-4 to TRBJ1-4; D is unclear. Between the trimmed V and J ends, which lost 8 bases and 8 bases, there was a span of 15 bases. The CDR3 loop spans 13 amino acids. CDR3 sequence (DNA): TGTGCCAGCCGAAACGCCGCGTGGGAAAAACTGTTTTTT. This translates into CASRNAAWEKLFF.

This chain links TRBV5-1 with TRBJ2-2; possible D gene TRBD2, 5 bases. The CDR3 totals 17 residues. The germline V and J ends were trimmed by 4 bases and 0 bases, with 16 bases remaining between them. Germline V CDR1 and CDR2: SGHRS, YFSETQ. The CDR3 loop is CASSPRPGLPNTGELFF. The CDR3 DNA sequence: TGCGCCAGCAGCCCGAGACCGGGGTTACCGAACACCGGGGAGCTGTTTTTT.

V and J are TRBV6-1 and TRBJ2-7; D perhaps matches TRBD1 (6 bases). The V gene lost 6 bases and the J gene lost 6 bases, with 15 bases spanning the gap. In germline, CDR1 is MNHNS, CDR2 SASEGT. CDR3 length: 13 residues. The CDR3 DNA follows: TGTGCCAGCAGAAACAGGGTTGCTGGCGAGCAGTACTTC. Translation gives CASRNRVAGEQYF.

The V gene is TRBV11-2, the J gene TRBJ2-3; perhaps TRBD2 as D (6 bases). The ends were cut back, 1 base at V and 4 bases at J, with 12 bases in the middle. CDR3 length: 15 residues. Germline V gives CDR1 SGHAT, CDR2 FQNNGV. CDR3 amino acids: CASSLVTGVADTQYF. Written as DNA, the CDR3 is TGTGCCAGCAGCTTAGTCACGGGAGTGGCAGATACGCAGTATTTT.

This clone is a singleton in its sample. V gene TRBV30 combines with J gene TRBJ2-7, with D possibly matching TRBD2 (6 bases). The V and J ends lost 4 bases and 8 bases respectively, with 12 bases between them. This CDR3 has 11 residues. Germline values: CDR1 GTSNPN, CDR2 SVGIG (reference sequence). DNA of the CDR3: TGTGCCTGGACCCGGACTACGCAGCAGTACTTC. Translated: CAWTRTTQQYF.

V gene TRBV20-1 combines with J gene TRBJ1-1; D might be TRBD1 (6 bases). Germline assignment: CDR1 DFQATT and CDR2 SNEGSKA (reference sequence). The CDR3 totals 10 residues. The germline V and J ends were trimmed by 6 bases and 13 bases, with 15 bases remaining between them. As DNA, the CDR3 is TGCAGTGCGGGACATGGGAGTAGTTTCTTT. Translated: CSAGHGSSFF.

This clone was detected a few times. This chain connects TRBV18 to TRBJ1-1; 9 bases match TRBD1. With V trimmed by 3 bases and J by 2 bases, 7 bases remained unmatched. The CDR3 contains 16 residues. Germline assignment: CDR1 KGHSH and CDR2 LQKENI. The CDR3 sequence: CASSPMGTGTNTEAFF. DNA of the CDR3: TGTGCCAGCTCACCGATGGGGACAGGGACAAACACTGAAGCTTTCTTT.

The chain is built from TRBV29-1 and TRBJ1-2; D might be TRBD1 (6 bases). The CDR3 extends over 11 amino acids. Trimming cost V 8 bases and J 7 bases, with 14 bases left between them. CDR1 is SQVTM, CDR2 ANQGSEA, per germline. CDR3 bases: TGCAGCATTTCCCCAGGGGCTGGCTACACCTTC. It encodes CSISPGAGYTF.

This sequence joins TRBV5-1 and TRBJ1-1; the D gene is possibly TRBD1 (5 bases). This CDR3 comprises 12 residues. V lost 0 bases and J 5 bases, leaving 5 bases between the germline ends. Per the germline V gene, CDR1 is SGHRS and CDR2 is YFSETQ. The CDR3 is CASSLEGTEAFF. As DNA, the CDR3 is TGCGCCAGCAGCTTGGAGGGGACTGAAGCTTTCTTT.

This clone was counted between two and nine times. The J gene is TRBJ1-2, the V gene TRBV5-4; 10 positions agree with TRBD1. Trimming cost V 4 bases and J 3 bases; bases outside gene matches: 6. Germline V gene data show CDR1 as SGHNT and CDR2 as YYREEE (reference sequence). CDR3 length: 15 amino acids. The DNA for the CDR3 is TGTGCCAGCAGCGAGACAGGGGGCGTGGACTATGGCTACACCTTC. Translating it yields CASSETGGVDYGYTF.

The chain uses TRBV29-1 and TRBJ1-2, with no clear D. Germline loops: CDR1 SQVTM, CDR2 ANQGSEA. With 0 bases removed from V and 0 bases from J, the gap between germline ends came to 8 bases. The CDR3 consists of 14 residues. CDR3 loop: CSVEEPRSNYGYTF. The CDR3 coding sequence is TGCAGCGTTGAAGAGCCGAGATCTAACTATGGCTACACCTTC.

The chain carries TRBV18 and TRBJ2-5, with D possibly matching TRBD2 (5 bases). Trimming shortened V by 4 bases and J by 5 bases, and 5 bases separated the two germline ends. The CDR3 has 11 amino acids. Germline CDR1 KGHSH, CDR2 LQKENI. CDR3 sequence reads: CASSREETQYF. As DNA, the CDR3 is TGTGCCAGCTCACGGGAGGAGACCCAGTACTTC.

DNA for the CDR3: TGTGCCAGCAGTTACAATACCCCCGGACTAGACGTCGAGCAGTACTTC. Amino acids: CASSYNTPGLDVEQYF. The chain joins TRBV6-5 to TRBJ2-7, with 7 bases matching TRBD2. The CDR3 spans 16 residues. Looked up from germline, CDR1 is MNHEY and CDR2 is SVGAGI. With V trimmed by 2 bases and J by 6 bases, 13 bases remained unmatched.

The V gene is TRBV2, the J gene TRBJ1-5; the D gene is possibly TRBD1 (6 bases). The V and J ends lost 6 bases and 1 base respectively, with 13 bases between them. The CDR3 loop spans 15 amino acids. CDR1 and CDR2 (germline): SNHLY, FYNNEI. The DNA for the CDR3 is TGTGCCAGCAGACCACAGGGAAGGAGCAATCAGCCCCAGCATTTT. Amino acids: CASRPQGRSNQPQHF.